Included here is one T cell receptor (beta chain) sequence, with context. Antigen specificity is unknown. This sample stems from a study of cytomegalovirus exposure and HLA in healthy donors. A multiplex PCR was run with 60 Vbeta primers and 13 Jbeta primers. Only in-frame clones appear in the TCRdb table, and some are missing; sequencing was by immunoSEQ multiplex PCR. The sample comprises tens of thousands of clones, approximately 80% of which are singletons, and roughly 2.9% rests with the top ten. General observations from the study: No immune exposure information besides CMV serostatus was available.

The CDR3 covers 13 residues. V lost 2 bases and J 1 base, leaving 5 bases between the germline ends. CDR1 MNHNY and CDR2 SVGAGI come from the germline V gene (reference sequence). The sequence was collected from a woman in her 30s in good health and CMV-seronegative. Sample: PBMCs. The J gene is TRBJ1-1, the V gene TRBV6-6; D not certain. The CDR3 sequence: CASSYAPNTEAFF. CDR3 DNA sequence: TGTGCCAGCAGTTACGCGCCGAACACTGAAGCTTTCTTT.